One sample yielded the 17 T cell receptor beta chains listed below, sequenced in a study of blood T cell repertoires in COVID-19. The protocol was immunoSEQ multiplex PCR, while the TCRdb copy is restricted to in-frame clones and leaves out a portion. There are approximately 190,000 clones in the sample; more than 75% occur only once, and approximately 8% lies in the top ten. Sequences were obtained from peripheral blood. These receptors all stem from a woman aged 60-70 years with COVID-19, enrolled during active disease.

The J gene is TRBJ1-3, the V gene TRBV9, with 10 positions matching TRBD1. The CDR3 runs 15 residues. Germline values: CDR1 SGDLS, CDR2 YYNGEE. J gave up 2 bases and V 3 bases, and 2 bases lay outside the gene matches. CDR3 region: CASSADRGPGNTIYF. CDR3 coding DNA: TGTGCCAGCAGCGCTGACAGGGGGCCTGGAAACACCATATATTTT. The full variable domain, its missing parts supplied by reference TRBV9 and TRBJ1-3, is DSGVTQTPKHLITATGQRVTLRCSPRSGDLSVYWYQQSLDQGLQFLIQYYNGEERAKGNILERFSAQQFPDLHSELNLSSLELGDSALYFCASSADRGPGNTIYFGEGSWLTVV.

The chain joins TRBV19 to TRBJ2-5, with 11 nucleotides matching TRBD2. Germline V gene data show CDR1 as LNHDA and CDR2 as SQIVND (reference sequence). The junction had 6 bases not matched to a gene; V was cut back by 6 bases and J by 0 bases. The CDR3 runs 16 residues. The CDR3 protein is CASSVSSGGNQETQYF. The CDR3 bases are TGTGCCAGTAGCGTTTCTAGCGGGGGGAACCAAGAGACCCAGTACTTC.

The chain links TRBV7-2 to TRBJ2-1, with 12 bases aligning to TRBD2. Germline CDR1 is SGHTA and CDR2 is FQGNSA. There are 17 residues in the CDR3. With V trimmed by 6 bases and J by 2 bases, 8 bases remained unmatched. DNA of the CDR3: TGTGCCAGCAGGGCGGGACTAGCGGGCCTAACCTACAATGAGCAGTTCTTC. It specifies CASRAGLAGLTYNEQFF.

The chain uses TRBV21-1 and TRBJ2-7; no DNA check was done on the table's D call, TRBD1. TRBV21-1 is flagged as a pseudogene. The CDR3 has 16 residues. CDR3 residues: CASSKGGDRSSYEQYV. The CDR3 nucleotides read TGTGCCAGCAGCAAAGGTGGGGACAGGAGCTCCTACGAGCAGTACGTC.

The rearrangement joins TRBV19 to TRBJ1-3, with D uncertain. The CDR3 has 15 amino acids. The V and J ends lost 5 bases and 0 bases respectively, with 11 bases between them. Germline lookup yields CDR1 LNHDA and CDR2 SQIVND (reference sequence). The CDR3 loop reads CASSPYSSSGNTIYF. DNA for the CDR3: TGTGCCAGTAGTCCGTACAGCTCCTCTGGAAACACCATATATTTT.

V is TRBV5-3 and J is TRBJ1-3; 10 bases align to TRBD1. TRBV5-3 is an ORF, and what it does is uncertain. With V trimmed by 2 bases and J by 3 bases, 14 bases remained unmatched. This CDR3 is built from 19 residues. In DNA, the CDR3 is TGTGCCAGAAGCTTAAACCGGCGGGACAGGGGTTTTGTTGGAAACACCATATATTTT. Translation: CARSLNRRDRGFVGNTIYF.

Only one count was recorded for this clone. The CDR3 loop reads CASSPGTRNTGELFF. For the CDR3, the DNA is TGCGCCAGCAGCCCAGGGACTAGGAATACCGGGGAGCTGTTTTTT. The chain employs TRBV5-1 and TRBJ2-2, with 8 bases that match TRBD2. Germline V gene data show CDR1 as SGHRS and CDR2 as YFSETQ. This CDR3 has 15 amino acids. The V gene end was trimmed by 4 bases and the J gene end by 5 bases; junction bases not matched to a gene: 7.

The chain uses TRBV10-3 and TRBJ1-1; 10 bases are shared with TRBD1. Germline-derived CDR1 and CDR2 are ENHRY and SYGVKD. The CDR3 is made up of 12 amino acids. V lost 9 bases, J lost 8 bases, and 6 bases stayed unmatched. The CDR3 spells CAIRPGQGEAFF. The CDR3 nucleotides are TGTGCCATAAGGCCGGGACAGGGGGAAGCTTTCTTT.

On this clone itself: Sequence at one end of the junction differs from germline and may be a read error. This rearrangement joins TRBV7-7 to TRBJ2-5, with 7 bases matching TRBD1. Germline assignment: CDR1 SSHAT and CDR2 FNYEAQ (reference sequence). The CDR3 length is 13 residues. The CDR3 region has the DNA TGTGCTAGCAGTTTACAGGGGTGGGAGACCCAGTACTTC. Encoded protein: CASSLQGWETQYF.

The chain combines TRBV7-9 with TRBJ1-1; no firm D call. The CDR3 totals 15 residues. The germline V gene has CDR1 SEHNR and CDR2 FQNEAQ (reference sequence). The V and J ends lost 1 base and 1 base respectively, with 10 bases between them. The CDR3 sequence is CASSLGRTENTEAFF. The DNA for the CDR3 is TGTGCCAGCAGCTTAGGCCGAACTGAGAACACTGAAGCTTTCTTT.

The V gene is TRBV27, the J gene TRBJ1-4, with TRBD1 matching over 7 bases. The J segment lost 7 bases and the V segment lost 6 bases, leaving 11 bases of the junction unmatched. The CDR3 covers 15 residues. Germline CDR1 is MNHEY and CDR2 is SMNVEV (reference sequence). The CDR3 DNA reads TGTGCCAGCAGCAGGAAGGGGGCTTTGAGTGAAAAACTGTTTTTT. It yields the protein CASSRKGALSEKLFF.

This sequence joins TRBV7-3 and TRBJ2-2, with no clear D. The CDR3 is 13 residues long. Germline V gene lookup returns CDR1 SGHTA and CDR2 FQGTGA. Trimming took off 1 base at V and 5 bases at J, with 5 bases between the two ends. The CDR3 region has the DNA TGTGCCAGCAGCTTAAGTAGTACCGGGGAGCTGTTTTTT. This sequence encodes CASSLSSTGELFF.

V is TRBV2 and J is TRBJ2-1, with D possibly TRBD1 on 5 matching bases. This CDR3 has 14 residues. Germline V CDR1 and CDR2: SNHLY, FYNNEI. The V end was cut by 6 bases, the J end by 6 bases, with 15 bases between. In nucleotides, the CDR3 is TGTGCCAGCAGGGACATAAACCCTCTCAATGAGCAGTTCTTC. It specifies CASRDINPLNEQFF.

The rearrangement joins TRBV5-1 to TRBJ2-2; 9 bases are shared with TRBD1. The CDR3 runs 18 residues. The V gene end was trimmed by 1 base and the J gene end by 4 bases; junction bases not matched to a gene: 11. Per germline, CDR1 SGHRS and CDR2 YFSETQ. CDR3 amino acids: CASSLMASGTGSTGELFF. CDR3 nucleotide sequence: TGCGCCAGCAGCTTGATGGCCTCAGGGACAGGGTCCACCGGGGAGCTGTTTTTT. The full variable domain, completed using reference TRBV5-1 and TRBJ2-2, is KAGVTQTPRYLIKTRGQQVTLSCSPISGHRSVSWYQQTPGQGLQFLFEYFSETQRNKGNFPGRFSGRQFSNSRSEMNVSTLELGDSALYLCASSLMASGTGSTGELFFGEGSRLTVL.

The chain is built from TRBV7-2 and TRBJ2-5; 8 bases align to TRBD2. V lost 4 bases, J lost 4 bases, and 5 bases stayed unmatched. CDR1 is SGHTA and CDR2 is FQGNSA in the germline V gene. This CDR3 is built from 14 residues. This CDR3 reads CASSYTAGGETQYF. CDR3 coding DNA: TGTGCCAGCAGCTATACGGCGGGAGGAGAGACCCAGTACTTC.

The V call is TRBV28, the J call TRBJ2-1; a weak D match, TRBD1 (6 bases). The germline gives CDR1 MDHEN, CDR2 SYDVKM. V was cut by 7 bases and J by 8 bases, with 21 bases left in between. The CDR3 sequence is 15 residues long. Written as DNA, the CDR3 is TGTGCCAGCAATACACAGGGTCAGGTATTCGATGAGCAGTTCTTC. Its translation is CASNTQGQVFDEQFF.

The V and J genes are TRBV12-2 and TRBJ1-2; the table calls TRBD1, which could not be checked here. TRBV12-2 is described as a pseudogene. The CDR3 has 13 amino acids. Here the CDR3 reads CASRSGQSRGYTF. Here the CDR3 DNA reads TGTGCAAGTCGCTCGGGACAAAGCCGTGGCTACACCTTC.